This T cell receptor beta chain appears in the sequencing data of a study of T cell responses to AZD1222 COVID-19 vaccine. V was clipped by 8 bases and J by 5 bases, with 16 bases between them. This CDR3 has 14 residues. Germline loops: CDR1 LNHDA, CDR2 SQIVND (reference sequence). Sequencing was performed with immunoSEQ multiplex PCR; in TCRdb, only in-frame clones are kept and a portion is missing. The data show about 94,000 clones, more than 75% seen once. On this clone itself: Its antigen remains unidentified.

Broader study findings: Females made up more of the donors, who were largely white British, and clonal diversity may have come out too low.

V gene TRBV19 combines with J gene TRBJ1-5, with D perhaps matching TRBD1 (6 bases). The sequences come from peripheral blood, collected 28 days after the second AZD1222 dose. This sequence was found in an adult who received the AZD1222 COVID-19 vaccine. CDR3: CASLQGDEDQPQHF. The CDR3 DNA reads as TGTGCCAGTTTACAGGGAGACGAAGATCAGCCCCAGCATTTT.